This record covers a single T cell receptor (beta chain). TCRdb keeps only in-frame clones here, not all; method: immunoSEQ multiplex PCR. Among about 280,000 clones, approximately 88% were seen once, and the ten largest hold about 5.5%. The data originate from a study of blood T cell repertoires in COVID-19. The CDR3 spans 15 residues. V was clipped by 4 bases and J by 0 bases, with 9 bases between them. Per the germline V gene, CDR1 is KGHSH and CDR2 is LQKENI. The chain uses TRBV18 and TRBJ1-4, with D possibly being TRBD1 (5 bases). The receptor was derived from a woman between 35 and 50 years old who had recovered from COVID-19. The material sequenced was PBMCs or T cells enriched from blood (not recorded which). Here the CDR3 DNA reads TGTGCCAGCTCACAGGGGTTTGCAACTAATGAAAAACTGTTTTTT. This sequence encodes CASSQGFATNEKLFF.